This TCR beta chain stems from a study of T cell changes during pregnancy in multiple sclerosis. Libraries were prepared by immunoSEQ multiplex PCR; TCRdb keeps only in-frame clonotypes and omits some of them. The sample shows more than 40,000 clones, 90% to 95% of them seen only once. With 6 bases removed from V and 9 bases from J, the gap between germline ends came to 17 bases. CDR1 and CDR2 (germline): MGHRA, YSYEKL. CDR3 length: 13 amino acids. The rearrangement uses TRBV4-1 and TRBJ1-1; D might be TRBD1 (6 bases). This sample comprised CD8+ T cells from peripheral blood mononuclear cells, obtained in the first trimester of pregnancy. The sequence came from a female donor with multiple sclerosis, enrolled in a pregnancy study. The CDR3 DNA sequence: TGCGCCAGCAGTCTAGGTTGGGACACCCAAGCTTTCTTT. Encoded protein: CASSLGWDTQAFF.